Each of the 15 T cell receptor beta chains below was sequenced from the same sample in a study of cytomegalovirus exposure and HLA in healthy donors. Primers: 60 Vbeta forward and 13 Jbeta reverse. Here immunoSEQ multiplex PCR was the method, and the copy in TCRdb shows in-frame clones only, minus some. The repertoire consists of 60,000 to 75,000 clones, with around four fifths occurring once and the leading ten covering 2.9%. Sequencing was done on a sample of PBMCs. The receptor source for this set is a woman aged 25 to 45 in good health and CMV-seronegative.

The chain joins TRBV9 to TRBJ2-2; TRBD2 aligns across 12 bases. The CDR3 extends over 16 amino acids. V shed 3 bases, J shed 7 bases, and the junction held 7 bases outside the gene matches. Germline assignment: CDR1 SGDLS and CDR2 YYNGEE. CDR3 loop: CASSASGGAAIGELFF. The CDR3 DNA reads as TGTGCCAGCAGCGCTAGCGGGGGGGCCGCGATCGGGGAGCTGTTTTTT. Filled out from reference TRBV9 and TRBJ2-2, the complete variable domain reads DSGVTQTPKHLITATGQRVTLRCSPRSGDLSVYWYQQSLDQGLQFLIQYYNGEERAKGNILERFSAQQFPDLHSELNLSSLELGDSALYFCASSASGGAAIGELFFGEGSRLTVL.

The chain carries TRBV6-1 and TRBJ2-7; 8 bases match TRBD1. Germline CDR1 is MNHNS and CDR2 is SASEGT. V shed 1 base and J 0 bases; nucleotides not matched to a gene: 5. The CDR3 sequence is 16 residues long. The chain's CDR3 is CASSEDLGQGSYEQYV. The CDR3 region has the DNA TGTGCCAGCAGTGAAGACCTAGGACAGGGCTCCTACGAGCAGTACGTC.

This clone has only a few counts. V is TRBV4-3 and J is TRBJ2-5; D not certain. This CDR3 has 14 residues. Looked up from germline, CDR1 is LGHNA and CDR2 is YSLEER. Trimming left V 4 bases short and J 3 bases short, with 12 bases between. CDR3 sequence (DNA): TGCGCCAGCAGCCGGGCTTTGCAGGAAGAGACCCAGTACTTC. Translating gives CASSRALQEETQYF.

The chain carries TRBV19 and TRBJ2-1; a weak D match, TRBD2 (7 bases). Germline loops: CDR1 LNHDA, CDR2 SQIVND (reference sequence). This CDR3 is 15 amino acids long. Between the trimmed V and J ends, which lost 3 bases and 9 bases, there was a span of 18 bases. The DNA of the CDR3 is TGTGCCAGTAGTATCGGGCAGGGGTGGGGGGGTGAGCAGTTCTTC. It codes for CASSIGQGWGGEQFF.

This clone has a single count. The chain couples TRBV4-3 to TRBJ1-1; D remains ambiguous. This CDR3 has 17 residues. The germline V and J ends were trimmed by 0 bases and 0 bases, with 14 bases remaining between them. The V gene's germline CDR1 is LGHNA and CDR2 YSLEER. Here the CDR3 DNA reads TGCGCCAGCAGCCAAGAGAAGGTGAGGGAGATGAACACTGAAGCTTTCTTT. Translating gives CASSQEKVREMNTEAFF.

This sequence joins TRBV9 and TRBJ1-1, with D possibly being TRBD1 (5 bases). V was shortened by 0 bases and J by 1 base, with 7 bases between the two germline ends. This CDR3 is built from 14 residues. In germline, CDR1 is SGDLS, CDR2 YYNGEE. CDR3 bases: TGTGCCAGCAGCGTAGCGACAGCGAACACTGAAGCTTTCTTT. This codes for CASSVATANTEAFF.

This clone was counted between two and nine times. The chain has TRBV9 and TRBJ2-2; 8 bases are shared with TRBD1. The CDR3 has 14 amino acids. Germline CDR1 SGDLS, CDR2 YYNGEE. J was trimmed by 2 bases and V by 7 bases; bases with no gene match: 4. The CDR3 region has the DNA TGTGCCAGCGAGGACAGGGCTAACACCGGGGAGCTGTTTTTT. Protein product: CASEDRANTGELFF.

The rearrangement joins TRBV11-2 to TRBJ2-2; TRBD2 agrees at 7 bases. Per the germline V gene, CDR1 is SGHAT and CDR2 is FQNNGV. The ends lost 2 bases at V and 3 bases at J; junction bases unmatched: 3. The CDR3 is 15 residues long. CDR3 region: CASSLRLADTGELFF. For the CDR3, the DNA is TGTGCCAGCAGCTTAAGGCTAGCGGACACCGGGGAGCTGTTTTTT.

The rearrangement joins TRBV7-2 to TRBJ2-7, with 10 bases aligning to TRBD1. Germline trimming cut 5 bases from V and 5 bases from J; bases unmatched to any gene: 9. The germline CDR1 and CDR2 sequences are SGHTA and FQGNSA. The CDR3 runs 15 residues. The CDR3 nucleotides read TGTGCCAGCAGCGCATCCGGGACAGGGGACAACGAGCAGTACTTC. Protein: CASSASGTGDNEQYF.

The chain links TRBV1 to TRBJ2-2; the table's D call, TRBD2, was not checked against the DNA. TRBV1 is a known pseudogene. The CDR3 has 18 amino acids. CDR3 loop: CTSSQGLAGGLGTGELFF. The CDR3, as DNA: TGCACCAGCAGCCAAGGGCTAGCGGGAGGGCTGGGCACCGGGGAGCTGTTTTTT.

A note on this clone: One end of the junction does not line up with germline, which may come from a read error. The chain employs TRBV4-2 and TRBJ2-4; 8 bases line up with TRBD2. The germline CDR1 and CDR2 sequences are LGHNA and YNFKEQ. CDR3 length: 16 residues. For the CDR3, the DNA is TGTGCCAGCAGCCAACCCTCGGGACTAGTCAAAAGCATTCAGTACTTC. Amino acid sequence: CASSQPSGLVKSIQYF.

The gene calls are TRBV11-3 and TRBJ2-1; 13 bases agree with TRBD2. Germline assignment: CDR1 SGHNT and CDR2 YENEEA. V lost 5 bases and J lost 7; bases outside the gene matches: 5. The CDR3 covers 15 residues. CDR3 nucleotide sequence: TGTGCCAGCAGCCCGGGACTAGCGGGGACGAATGAGCAGTTCTTC. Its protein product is CASSPGLAGTNEQFF.

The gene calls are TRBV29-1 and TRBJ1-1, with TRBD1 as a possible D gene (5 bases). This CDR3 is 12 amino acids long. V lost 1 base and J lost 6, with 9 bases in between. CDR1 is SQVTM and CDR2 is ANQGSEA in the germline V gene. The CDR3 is CSVEVPGAEAFF. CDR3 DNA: TGCAGCGTTGAAGTACCGGGGGCTGAAGCTTTCTTT.

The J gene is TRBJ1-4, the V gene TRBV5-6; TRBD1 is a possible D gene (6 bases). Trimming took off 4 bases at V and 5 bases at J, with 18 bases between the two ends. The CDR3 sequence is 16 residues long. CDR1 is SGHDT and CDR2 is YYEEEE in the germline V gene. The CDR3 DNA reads TGTGCCAGCAGCGGAACCGGGACATTAGAAAATGAAAAACTGTTTTTT. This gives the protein CASSGTGTLENEKLFF. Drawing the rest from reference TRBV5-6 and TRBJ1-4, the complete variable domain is DAGVTQSPTHLIKTRGQQVTLRCSPKSGHDTVSWYQQALGQGPQFIFQYYEEEERQRGNFPDRFSGHQFPNYSSELNVNALLLGDSALYLCASSGTGTLENEKLFFGSGTQLSVL.

This CDR3 reads CASSDSAGAGNTIYF. In DNA form, the CDR3 reads TGTGCCAGCAGCGATTCTGCAGGGGCTGGAAACACCATATATTTT. The chain uses TRBV9 and TRBJ1-3; D perhaps matches TRBD1 (6 bases). This CDR3 comprises 15 residues. Trimming cost V 3 bases and J 2 bases, with 12 bases left between them. Germline V gene sequence: CDR1 SGDLS, CDR2 YYNGEE.